Described below is a single TCR beta chain sequence and its context. The antigen is undetermined. There are 16 residues in the CDR3. Germline V gene data show CDR1 as MNHNY and CDR2 as SVGAGI (reference sequence). With V trimmed by 0 bases and J by 7 bases, 5 bases remained unmatched. Donors comprised only Caucasian adults living in Nashville, Tennessee. About 30,000 T cell genomes (around 0.2 ug DNA) went into each sorted-subset replicate. The table came from immunoSEQ multiplex PCR; TCRdb's copy has only in-frame clones and leaves some out. The sample holds approximately 2.5 million clones, 80% to 95% seen once. The record originates from a study of shared clonotypes between healthy human individuals. Overall study findings and caveats: Generation probability values for non-shared clonotypes were lower than those for clonotypes shared by all four donors. A handful of donors shared roughly 5% of their naive CD4 clonotypes.

The V call is TRBV6-6, the J call TRBJ2-7; 14 positions agree with TRBD2. The clonotype originates from a man younger than 35 in good health. Some clones in this sample may be carry-over from other donors' samples. Material: naive CD4+ T cells from PBMCs. Noted subset: CD45RA+ positively selected. The DNA for the CDR3 is TGTGCCAGCAGTTACTCCGGGACTAGCGGGAGCTTTGAGCAGTACTTC. Translated, it gives CASSYSGTSGSFEQYF.